Listed below are T cell receptor beta chains from one sample, sequenced in a study of CD8 T cells in ankylosing spondylitis. TCRdb itself ran the 5' RACE reads through MiXCR, one entry per CDR3 protein. The repertoire holds 700,000 to 1,000,000 distinct CDR3 sequences, approximately 12% seen once, with about 0.5% in the top ten. Sequencing was done on a sample of blood, either unsorted or a sorted T cell fraction (not recorded which). These receptors were collected from a male donor with ankylosing spondylitis. Both conserved end residues are part of each CDR3. D genes are given only for firm matches. Clone size is not always given. Where it is, it says once, few, many or a class for expanded clones.

V	J	D	size	CDR3	DNA
TRBV29-1	TRBJ1-2	TRBD1	-	CSVDRGREGYGYTF	TGCAGCGTGGACAGGGGACGGGAAGGTTATGGCTACACCTTC
TRBV4-2	TRBJ1-5	-	few	CASSRGEDFNQPQHF	TGTGCCAGCAGCCGAGGCGAGGACTTCAATCAGCCCCAGCATTTT
TRBV12-3/TRBV12-4	TRBJ2-5	TRBD1	-	CASSQTGTEETQYF	TGTGCCAGCAGTCAAACCGGGACAGAAGAGACCCAGTACTTC
TRBV20-1	TRBJ2-3	TRBD2	-	CSARAGGSDTQYF	TGCAGTGCTAGAGCGGGAGGAAGCGATACGCAGTATTTT
TRBV29-1	TRBJ2-7	TRBD2	few	CSGGTRFSTLYEQYF	TGCAGCGGTGGGACTAGATTCTCAACCCTCTACGAGCAGTACTTC
TRBV5-1	TRBJ2-7	-	many	CATSDNSYEQYF	TGCGCCACCTCGGACAACTCCTACGAGCAGTACTTC
TRBV28	TRBJ1-2	-	-	CASTTPSTGNYGYTF	TGTGCCAGCACTACCCCCTCCACAGGCAACTATGGCTACACCTTC
TRBV7-2	TRBJ1-1	-	-	CASTLRAYPQNTEAFF	TGTGCCAGCACGTTAAGGGCATACCCTCAGAACACTGAAGCTTTCTTT
TRBV6-1	TRBJ2-4	TRBD1	-	CASSDTGTGESEGF	TGTGCCAGCAGTGATACCGGGACAGGGGAGTCCGAGGGTTTC
TRBV9	TRBJ2-2	-	many	CASSVGNTATGELFF	TGTGCCAGCAGCGTAGGTAACACGGCGACCGGGGAGCTGTTTTTT
TRBV29-1	TRBJ1-1	-	few	CSARVRGGDTEAFF	TGCAGCGCTCGAGTCCGGGGAGGCGACACTGAAGCTTTCTTT
TRBV29-1	TRBJ2-1	TRBD2	few	CSGERGDNLYNEQFF	TGCAGCGGGGAGCGGGGGGATAATCTTTACAATGAGCAGTTCTTC
TRBV5-1	TRBJ1-1	TRBD1	-	CASHSDRANTEAFF	TGCGCCAGCCACTCGGACAGGGCGAACACTGAAGCTTTCTTT
TRBV12-3/TRBV12-4	TRBJ1-2	TRBD1	-	CASNHRDRVANYGYTF	TGTGCCAGCAACCACCGGGACAGGGTGGCCAACTATGGCTACACCTTC
TRBV27	TRBJ2-5	-	few	CASSLTRYQETQYF	TGTGCCAGCAGTTTAACGAGGTACCAAGAGACCCAGTACTTC
TRBV4-1	TRBJ2-1	-	-	CASSQGRGDPRFF	TGCGCCAGCAGCCAAGGACGAGGGGACCCAAGGTTCTTC
TRBV10-3	TRBJ2-1	TRBD1	-	CAKTGGFHNEQFF	TGTGCCAAGACAGGGGGCTTCCACAATGAGCAGTTCTTC
TRBV6-5	TRBJ2-1	TRBD2	-	CASSYSLAGINEQFF	TGTGCCAGCAGTTACTCCCTAGCGGGGATAAATGAGCAGTTCTTC
TRBV11-2	TRBJ2-1	TRBD2	-	CASSLSPGLAGQYNEQFF	TGTGCCAGCAGCTTAAGTCCCGGACTAGCGGGGCAATACAATGAGCAGTTCTTC
TRBV12-5	TRBJ2-5	-	few	CASGLGSTGEETQYF	TGTGCTAGTGGTTTGGGATCGACAGGCGAAGAGACCCAGTACTTC
TRBV20-1	TRBJ2-1	TRBD2	-	CSARTSGSVNRMQFF	TGCAGTGCCAGAACAAGCGGGAGCGTAAACCGTATGCAGTTCTTC
TRBV5-1	TRBJ1-5	-	few	CASSPGNTGNQPQHF	TGCGCCAGCAGCCCGGGAAACACGGGCAATCAGCCCCAGCATTTT
TRBV20-1	TRBJ2-3	-	few	CSASRDARTDTQYF	TGCAGTGCTAGTCGAGACGCCCGCACAGATACGCAGTATTTT